This entry features one T cell receptor (beta chain) sequence. As yet, its antigen is unknown. 5'RACE primed at constant segments yielded TCR alpha and TCR beta cDNA libraries bearing sample barcodes and UMIs. TCRdb reanalysed the 5' RACE reads using MiXCR and keeps one entry per CDR3 protein. The sample lists 140,000 or so distinct CDR3 sequences, 14% to 15% occurring once. The data originate from a study of T-cell memory formation after mild COVID-19. Broader study findings: There were some responding clones in pre-infection memory, which suggested that cross-reactive memory had joined. CD8+ contracting clones occupied EMRA, while CD4+ ones occupied mainly CM and EM. Later expanders leaned CD4+, whereas day 15 to 85 contracting clones were balanced CD4/CD8.

The receptor comes from an adult woman who had mild COVID-19 (a few samples of this study predate the infection). Cell type and time point are not known. The sequencing input was PBMCs or a T cell subset sorted from them (not recorded which).

The CDR3 sequence is CASSPGTGKGTGELFF. The CDR3 DNA sequence: TGTGCCAGCAGCCCAGGGACAGGGAAAGGCACCGGGGAGCTGTTTTTT. The V gene is TRBV5-6, the J gene TRBJ2-2, with TRBD1 identical over 9 bases. J gave up 4 bases and V 4 bases, and 8 bases lay outside the gene matches. The CDR3 has 16 amino acids. CDR1 and CDR2 from the germline V gene are SGHDT and YYEEEE.